This TCR beta chain was sequenced for a study of OX40 agonist ivuxolimab in advanced cancers. TCRdb keeps only in-frame clones here, not all; method: immunoSEQ multiplex PCR. The sample shows about 77,000 clones, around 86% of them seen only once. The V gene's germline CDR1 is SGHRS and CDR2 YFSETQ. Trimming stripped 1 base from V and 4 bases from J, with 8 bases between. CDR3 size: 13 residues. The chain recombines TRBV5-1 with TRBJ1-1; weak D call: TRBD1 (6 bases). The TCR comes from an adult with an advanced solid tumor such as melanoma, head and neck, liver or kidney cancer. The source material was CD4+ or CD8+ T cells sorted from blood, sampled in a trial of the OX40 agonist ivuxolimab. The chain's CDR3 is CASSLRGGTEAFF. CDR3 DNA sequence: TGCGCCAGCAGCTTGAGAGGGGGCACTGAAGCTTTCTTT.